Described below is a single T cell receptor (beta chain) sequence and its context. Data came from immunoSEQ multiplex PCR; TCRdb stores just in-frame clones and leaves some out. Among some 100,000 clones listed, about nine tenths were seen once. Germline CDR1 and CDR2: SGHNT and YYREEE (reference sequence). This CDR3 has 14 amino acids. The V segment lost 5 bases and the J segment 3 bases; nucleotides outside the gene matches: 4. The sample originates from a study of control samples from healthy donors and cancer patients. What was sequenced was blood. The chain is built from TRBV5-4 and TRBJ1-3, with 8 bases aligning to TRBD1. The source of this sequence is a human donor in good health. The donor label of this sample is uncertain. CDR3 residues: CASRRQGLGNTIYF. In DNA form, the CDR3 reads TGTGCCAGCAGAAGACAGGGGCTTGGAAACACCATATATTTT.